Given below is one T cell receptor (beta chain) in context. Its antigen is unknown. This entry is derived from a study of T cells expressing NK-cell markers (dated by TCRdb to 2019 to 2021). Regarding the study in general: TCR beta-chain repertoires were profiled in sorted CD3+CD56+NKG2C+, CD3+CD56+NKG2C- and CD3+CD56-NKG2C+ T-cell subsets from several donors. Illumina HiSeq 2000/2500, MiSeq or NextSeq was used to sequence libraries as 2 x 150 bp reads. The study sequenced eight donors, all healthy volunteers chosen at random: three men and five women. Seven of the eight sequenced donors were HCMV-seropositive and one was HCMV-seronegative.

A commercial ELISA kit detecting HCMV-specific IgG in serum was used to determine HCMV serostatus. Peripheral blood mononuclear cells were isolated from blood by Ficoll density gradient centrifugation. TCRdb lists the instrument as Illumina HiSeq 2000. The TCR beta cDNA libraries were made using 5'RACE template switching, a step that added both a universal primer site and unique molecular identifiers. Priming for cDNA synthesis came from the TCR beta constant segment, and two successive PCR amplification steps followed. Per the authors' processing: MIGEC was used to demultiplex reads and group the reads by UMI, and MiTCR was used to assemble and quantify clonotypes. To remove erroneous sequences, TCR cDNA sequences were retained only when supported by two or more reads. Downstream repertoire analysis used the tcR package, and clonotypes were matched across fractions by CDR3 nucleotide sequence plus V segment. Antigen specificity was annotated against VDJdb with VDJmatch, allowing one amino acid substitution in CDR3. The reads were reprocessed in TCRdb, with one entry per CDR3 protein sequence and no accompanying DNA. TCRdb's processing, not the study's, gives the V and J calls here. The sample's clone listing holds hundreds of thousands of distinct CDR3 sequences. The ten largest account for around 3.9% of the sample.

Overall results and qualifications from the work: In several donors, the dominant CD3+CD56+NKG2C+ clonotypes ranked among the top 10 CD8+ clonotypes, making up roughly 1.0-7.0% of CD8+ T cells. Whether the expanded NKG2C-expressing T cell clones were specific for HCMV antigens remained unclear. Those dominant clonotypes were again the most abundant among CD3+CD56-NKG2C+ cells in a handful of donors, at roughly 25-60.1%.

The sample taken for sequencing was blood T cells: a sorted CD56 or NKG2C T cell subset, CD4+ or CD8+ T cells, or bulk PBMC T cells (not recorded which). This sequence originates from a woman between 18 and 70 years old in good health.

CDR3 loop: CASSVGTGSGNTIYF. In this chain, TRBV9 is recombined with TRBJ1-3. Including cysteine and phenylalanine, the CDR3 has 15 amino acids. A DNA sequence was not provided. The germline V gene gives CDR1 as SGDLS and CDR2 as YYNGEE.